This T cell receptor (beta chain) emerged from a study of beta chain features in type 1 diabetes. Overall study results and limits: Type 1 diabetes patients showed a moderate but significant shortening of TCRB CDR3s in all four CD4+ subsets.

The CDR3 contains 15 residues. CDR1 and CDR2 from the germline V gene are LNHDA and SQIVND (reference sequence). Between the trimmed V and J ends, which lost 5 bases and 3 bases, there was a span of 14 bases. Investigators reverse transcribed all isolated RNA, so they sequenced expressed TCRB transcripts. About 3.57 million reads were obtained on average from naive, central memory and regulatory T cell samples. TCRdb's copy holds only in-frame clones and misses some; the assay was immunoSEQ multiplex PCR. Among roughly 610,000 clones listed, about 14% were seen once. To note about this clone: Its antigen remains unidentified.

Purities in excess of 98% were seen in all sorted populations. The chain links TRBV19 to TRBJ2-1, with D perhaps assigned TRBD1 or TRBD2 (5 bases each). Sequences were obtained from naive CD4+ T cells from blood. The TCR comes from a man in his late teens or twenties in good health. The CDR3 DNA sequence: TGTGCCAGTAGTCGTCCGGGACGGAGCTACAATGAGCAGTTCTTC. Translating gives CASSRPGRSYNEQFF.